This T cell receptor (beta chain) was recovered during a study of identical twins. Points from the study as a whole: The same donors were not followed; conclusions instead depended on cross-sectional statistical analysis. Less excess twin sharing appeared in beta out-of-frame sequences.

TCRdb itself ran the 5' RACE reads through MiXCR, one entry per CDR3 protein. The sample has hundreds of thousands of distinct CDR3 sequences, approximately 6% seen once; the top ten hold around 2%. CDR3 length: 12 amino acids. Trimming stripped 6 bases from V and 9 bases from J, with 14 bases between. This clonotype came up many times. Its specificity is not known. Each donor was a healthy Caucasian. The V call is TRBV12-3 or TRBV12-4, the J call TRBJ2-5; tentative D call: TRBD2 (5 bases). The sequencing sample was made of naive T cells sorted from blood. The sequence was collected from a man aged 18 to 30 in good health. The CDR3 nucleotides read TGTGCCAGCAGAATAGTCAACGGGGCCCAGTACTTC. Protein product: CASRIVNGAQYF.